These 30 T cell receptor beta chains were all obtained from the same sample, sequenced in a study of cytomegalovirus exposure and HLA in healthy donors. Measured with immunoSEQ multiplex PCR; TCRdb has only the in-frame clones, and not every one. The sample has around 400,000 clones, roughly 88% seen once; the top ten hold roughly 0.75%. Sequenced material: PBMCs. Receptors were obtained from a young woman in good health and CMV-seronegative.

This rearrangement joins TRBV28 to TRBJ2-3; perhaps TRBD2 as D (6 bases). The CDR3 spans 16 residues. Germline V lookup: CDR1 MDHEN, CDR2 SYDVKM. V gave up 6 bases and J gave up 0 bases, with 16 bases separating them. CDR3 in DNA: TGTGCCAGCAGGGGGAGGCGGACTTCTAGCACAGATACGCAGTATTTT. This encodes CASRGRRTSSTDTQYF. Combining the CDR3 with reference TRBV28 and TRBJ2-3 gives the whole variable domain DVKVTQSSRYLVKRTGEKVFLECVQDMDHENMFWYRQDPGLGLRLIYFSYDVKMKEKGDIPEGYSVSREKKERFSLILESASTNQTSMYLCASRGRRTSSTDTQYFGPGTRLTVL.

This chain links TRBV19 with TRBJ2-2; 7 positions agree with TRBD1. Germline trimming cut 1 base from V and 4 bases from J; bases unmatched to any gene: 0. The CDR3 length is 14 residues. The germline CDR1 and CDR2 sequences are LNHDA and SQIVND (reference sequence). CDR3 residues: CASSIAGGTGELFF. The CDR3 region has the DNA TGTGCCAGTAGTATAGCAGGGGGCACCGGGGAGCTGTTTTTT. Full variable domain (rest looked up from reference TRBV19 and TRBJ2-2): DGGITQSPKYLFRKEGQNVTLSCEQNLNHDAMYWYRQDPGQGLRLIYYSQIVNDFQKGDIAEGYSVSREKKESFPLTVTSAQKNPTAFYLCASSIAGGTGELFFGEGSRLTVL.

The CDR3 coding sequence is TGTGCCAGCGGGGCGGGGCCTGAAAAACTGTTTTTT. Translation gives CASGAGPEKLFF. The chain recombines TRBV28 with TRBJ1-4; perhaps TRBD1 as D (5 bases). This CDR3 has 12 amino acids. Germline V CDR1 and CDR2: MDHEN, SYDVKM. V lost 8 bases, J lost 7 bases, and 11 bases lay in between.

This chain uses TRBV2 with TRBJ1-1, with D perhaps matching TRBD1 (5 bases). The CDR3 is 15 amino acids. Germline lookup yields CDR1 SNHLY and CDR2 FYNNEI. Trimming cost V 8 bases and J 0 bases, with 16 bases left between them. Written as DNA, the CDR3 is TGTGCCAGCCTCATCTCCAGGGTCCTGAACACTGAAGCTTTCTTT. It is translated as CASLISRVLNTEAFF.

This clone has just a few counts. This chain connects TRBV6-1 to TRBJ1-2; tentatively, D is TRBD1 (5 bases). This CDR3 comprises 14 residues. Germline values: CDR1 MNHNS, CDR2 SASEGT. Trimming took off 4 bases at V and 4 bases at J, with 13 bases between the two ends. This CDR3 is CASSGRGLVYGYTF. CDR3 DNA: TGTGCCAGCAGTGGGAGGGGTCTTGTCTATGGCTACACCTTC.

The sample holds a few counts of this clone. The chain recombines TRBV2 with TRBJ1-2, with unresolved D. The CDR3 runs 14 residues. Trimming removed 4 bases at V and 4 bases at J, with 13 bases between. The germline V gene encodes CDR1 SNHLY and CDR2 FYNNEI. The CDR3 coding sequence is TGTGCCAGCAGTGCGGGGATGTTGAGCTATGGCTACACCTTC. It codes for CASSAGMLSYGYTF.

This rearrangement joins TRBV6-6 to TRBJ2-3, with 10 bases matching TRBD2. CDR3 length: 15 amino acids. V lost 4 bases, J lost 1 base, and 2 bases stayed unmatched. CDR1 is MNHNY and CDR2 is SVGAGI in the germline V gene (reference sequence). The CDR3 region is CASSFLAGGTDTQYF. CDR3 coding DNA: TGTGCCAGCAGTTTCCTAGCGGGAGGCACAGATACGCAGTATTTT.

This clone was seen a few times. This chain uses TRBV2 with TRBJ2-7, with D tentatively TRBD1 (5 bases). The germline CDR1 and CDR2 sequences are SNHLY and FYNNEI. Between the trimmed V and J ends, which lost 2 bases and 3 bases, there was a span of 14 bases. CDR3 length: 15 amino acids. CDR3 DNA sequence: TGTGCCAGCAGTGAAAGATGGGGCCCCGGCTACGAGCAGTACTTC. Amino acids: CASSERWGPGYEQYF.

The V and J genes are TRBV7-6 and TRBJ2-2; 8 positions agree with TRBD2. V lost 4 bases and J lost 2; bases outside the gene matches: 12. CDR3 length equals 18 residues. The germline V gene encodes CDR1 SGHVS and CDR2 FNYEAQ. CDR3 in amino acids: CASSSQRAGGFNTGELFF. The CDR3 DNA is TGTGCCAGCAGCTCACAACGCGCGGGGGGCTTTAACACCGGGGAGCTGTTTTTT. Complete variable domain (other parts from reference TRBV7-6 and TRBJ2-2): GAGVSQSPRYKVTKRGQDVALRCDPISGHVSLYWYRQALGQGPEFLTYFNYEAQQDKSGLPNDRFSAERPEGSISTLTIQRTEQRDSAMYRCASSSQRAGGFNTGELFFGEGSRLTVL.

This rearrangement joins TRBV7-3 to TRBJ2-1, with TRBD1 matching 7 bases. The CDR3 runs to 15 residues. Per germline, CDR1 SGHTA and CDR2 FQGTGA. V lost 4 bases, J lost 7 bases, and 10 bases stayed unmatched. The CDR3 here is CASSYGQAGSNEQFF. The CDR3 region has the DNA TGTGCCAGCAGCTATGGACAGGCTGGGTCGAATGAGCAGTTCTTC.

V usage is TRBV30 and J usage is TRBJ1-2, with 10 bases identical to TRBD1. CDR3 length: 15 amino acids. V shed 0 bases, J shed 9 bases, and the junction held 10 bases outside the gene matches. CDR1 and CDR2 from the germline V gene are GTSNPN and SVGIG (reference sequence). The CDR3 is CAWSVSDRGPLSYTF. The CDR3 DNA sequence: TGTGCCTGGAGTGTATCCGACAGGGGGCCACTTAGCTACACCTTC.

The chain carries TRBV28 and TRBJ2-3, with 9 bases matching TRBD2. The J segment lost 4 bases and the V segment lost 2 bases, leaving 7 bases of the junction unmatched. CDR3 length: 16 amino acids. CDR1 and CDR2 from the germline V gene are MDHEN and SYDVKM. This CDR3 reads CASSLAREGGADTQYF. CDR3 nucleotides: TGTGCCAGCAGTTTAGCGCGGGAGGGCGGCGCAGATACGCAGTATTTT.

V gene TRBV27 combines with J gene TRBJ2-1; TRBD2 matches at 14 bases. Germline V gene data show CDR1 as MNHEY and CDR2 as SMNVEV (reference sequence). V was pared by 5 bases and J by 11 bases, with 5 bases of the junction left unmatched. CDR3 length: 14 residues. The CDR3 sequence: CASSRGLAGDQQFF. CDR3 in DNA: TGTGCCAGCAGTCGGGGACTAGCGGGGGATCAGCAGTTCTTC.

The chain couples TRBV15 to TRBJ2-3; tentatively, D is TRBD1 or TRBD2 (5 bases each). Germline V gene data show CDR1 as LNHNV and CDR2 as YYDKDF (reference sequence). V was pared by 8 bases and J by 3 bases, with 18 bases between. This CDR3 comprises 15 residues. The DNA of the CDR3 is TGTGCCACCCGCACTAGTCGTACAGGAACAGATACGCAGTATTTT. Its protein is CATRTSRTGTDTQYF.

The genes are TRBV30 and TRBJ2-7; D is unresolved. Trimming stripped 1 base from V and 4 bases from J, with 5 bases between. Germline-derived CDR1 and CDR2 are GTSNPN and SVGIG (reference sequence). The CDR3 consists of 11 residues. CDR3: CAWSAVYEQYF. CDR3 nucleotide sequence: TGTGCCTGGAGTGCAGTTTACGAGCAGTACTTC.

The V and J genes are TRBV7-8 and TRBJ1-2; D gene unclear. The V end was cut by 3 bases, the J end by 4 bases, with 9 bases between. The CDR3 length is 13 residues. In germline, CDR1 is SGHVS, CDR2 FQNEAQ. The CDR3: CASSFRGSYGYTF. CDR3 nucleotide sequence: TGTGCCAGCAGCTTTAGAGGGAGCTATGGCTACACCTTC.

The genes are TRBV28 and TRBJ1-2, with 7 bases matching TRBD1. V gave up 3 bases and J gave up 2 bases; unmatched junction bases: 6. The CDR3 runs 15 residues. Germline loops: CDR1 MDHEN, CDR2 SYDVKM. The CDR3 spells CASSFGAGGNYGYTF. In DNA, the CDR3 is TGTGCCAGCAGTTTCGGGGCAGGGGGGAACTATGGCTACACCTTC.

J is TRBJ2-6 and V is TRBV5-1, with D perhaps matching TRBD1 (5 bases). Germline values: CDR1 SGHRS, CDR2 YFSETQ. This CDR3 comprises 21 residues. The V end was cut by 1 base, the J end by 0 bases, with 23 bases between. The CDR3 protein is CASSLTPPRALSPSGANVLTF. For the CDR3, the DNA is TGCGCCAGCAGCTTGACCCCCCCCAGGGCCCTATCCCCCTCTGGGGCCAACGTCCTGACTTTC.

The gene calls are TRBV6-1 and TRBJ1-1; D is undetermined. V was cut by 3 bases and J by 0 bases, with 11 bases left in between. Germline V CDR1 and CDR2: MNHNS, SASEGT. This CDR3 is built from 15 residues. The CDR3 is CASSDMSRLNTEAFF. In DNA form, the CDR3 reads TGTGCCAGCAGTGATATGTCCAGATTGAACACTGAAGCTTTCTTT.

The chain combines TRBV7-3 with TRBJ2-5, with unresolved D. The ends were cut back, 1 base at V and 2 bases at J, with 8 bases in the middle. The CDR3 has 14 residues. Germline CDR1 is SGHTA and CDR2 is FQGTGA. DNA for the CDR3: TGTGCCAGCAGCTTAAACGCAGGTCAAGAGACCCAGTACTTC. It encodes CASSLNAGQETQYF.

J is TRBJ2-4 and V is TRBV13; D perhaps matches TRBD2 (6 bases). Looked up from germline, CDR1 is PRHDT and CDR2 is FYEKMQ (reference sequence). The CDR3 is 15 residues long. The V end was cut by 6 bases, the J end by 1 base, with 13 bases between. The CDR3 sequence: CASRYRSGAKNIQYF. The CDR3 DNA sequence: TGTGCCAGCAGATACAGGAGCGGGGCCAAAAACATTCAGTACTTC.

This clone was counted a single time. The chain's CDR3 is CASSISFSGVWTDTQYF. The DNA of the CDR3 is TGTGCCAGTAGTATTTCGTTTTCGGGGGTTTGGACAGATACGCAGTATTTT. V and J are TRBV19 and TRBJ2-3; possible D gene TRBD2, 6 bases. CDR1 and CDR2 from the germline V gene are LNHDA and SQIVND (reference sequence). The germline V and J ends were trimmed by 3 bases and 3 bases, with 19 bases remaining between them. The CDR3 is 17 residues long.

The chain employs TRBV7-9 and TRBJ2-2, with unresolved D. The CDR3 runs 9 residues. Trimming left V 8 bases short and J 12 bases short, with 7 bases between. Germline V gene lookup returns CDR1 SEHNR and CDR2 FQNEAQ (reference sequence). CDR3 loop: CASSSQLFF. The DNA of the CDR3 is TGTGCCAGCTCTAGTCAGCTGTTTTTT.

The CDR3 reads CASSTPGLAEGGEQFF. CDR3 nucleotides: TGTGCCAGCAGTACTCCGGGACTAGCGGAAGGGGGTGAGCAGTTCTTC. The chain is built from TRBV28 and TRBJ2-1, with TRBD2 matching 11 bases. The V gene end was trimmed by 5 bases and the J gene end by 9 bases; junction bases not matched to a gene: 12. The CDR3 has 16 residues. Per the germline V gene, CDR1 is MDHEN and CDR2 is SYDVKM.

CDR3 sequence reads: CASNLQGYYEQYF. The DNA of the CDR3 is TGTGCCAGCAACCTACAGGGCTACTACGAGCAGTACTTC. V usage is TRBV6-1 and J usage is TRBJ2-7, with D perhaps matching TRBD1 (6 bases). V was pared by 7 bases and J by 3 bases, with 13 bases between. Germline assignment: CDR1 MNHNS and CDR2 SASEGT. CDR3 length: 13 amino acids.

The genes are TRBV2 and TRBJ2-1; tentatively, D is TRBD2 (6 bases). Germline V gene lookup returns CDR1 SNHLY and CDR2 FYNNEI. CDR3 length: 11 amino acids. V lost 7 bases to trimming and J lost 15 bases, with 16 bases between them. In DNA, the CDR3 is TGTGCCAGCATGACTAGGTTGATTCTGTTCTTC. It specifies CASMTRLILFF.

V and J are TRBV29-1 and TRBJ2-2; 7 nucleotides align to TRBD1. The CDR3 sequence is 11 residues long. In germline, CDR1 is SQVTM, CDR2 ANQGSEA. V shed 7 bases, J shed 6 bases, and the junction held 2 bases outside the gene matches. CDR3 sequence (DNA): TGCAGCGCGCAGGGGGCCGGGGAGCTGTTTTTT. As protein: CSAQGAGELFF.

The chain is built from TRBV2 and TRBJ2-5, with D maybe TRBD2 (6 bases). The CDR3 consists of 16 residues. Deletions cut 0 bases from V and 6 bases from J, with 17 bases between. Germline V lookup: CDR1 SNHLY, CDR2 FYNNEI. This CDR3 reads CASSEARGLGEQTQYF. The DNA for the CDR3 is TGTGCCAGCAGTGAAGCCCGGGGACTCGGAGAGCAGACCCAGTACTTC.

The CDR3 loop is CASSPRTGGSYEQYF. CDR3 DNA: TGTGCCAGCAGCCCGCGGACAGGGGGCTCCTACGAGCAGTACTTC. This chain links TRBV7-8 with TRBJ2-7; 10 bases are a match to TRBD1. Per the germline V gene, CDR1 is SGHVS and CDR2 is FQNEAQ. This CDR3 is 15 amino acids long. Trimming at V came to 5 bases and at J to 0 bases, leaving 4 bases not matched to a gene. Drawing the rest from reference TRBV7-8 and TRBJ2-7, the complete variable domain is GAGVSQSPRYKVAKRGQDVALRCDPISGHVSLFWYQQALGQGPEFLTYFQNEAQLDKSGLPSDRFFAERPEGSVSTLKIQRTQQEDSAVYLCASSPRTGGSYEQYFGPGTRLTVT.

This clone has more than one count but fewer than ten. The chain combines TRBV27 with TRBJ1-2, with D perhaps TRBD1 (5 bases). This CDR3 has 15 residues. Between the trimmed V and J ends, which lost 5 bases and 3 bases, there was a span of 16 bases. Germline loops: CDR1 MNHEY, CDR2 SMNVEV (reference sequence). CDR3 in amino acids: CASSPLGGADYGYTF. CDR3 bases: TGTGCCAGCAGTCCCCTGGGAGGGGCGGACTATGGCTACACCTTC.